This T cell receptor (beta chain) was captured by sequencing in a study of blood T cells in healthy people across ages. Study background: Template switching retrieved approximately one barcoded beta molecule for each two T cells. Study-wide points: Both naive CD4+ cell counts and diversity were greater in long-lived donors than in aged donors. Strong correlation existed between TCR beta diversity and naive T cell percentage. Because sorting was not performed, PBMCs prevented conclusive naive versus antigen-experienced comparison.

The CDR3 spans 15 residues. V was cut by 6 bases and J by 0 bases, with 9 bases left in between. Next came a second PCR, run for roughly 6 to 11 cycles, which used a sample-barcoded 5' primer along with a J-beta primer mix. Each CDR3 protein gets one entry after TCRdb re-called the 5' RACE reads with MiXCR. Among around 1.1 million distinct CDR3 sequences listed, roughly two fifths were seen once. As regards this clonotype: Its specificity is not known.

The sequenced sample consisted of blood. The origin of this receptor is a man aged 18 to 30 in good health. The V and J genes are TRBV12-3 or TRBV12-4 and TRBJ2-6; D unresolved. The CDR3 DNA is TGTGCCAGCAGCCTCAGCCGCTCTGGGGCCAACGTCCTGACTTTC. Encoded protein: CASSLSRSGANVLTF.